These 22 T cell receptor beta chains originate from one sample sequenced in a study of cytomegalovirus exposure and HLA in healthy donors. This table comes from immunoSEQ multiplex PCR, and its TCRdb copy is limited to in-frame clones, with some not included. The repertoire includes 150,000 to 200,000 clones, around four fifths of them detected once, and roughly 7% sits in the top ten. The sample was PBMCs. These receptor sequences come from a man aged 18 to 30 in good health and CMV-seropositive.

This sequence joins TRBV28 and TRBJ2-7; a possible D gene is TRBD2 (5 bases). Germline lookup yields CDR1 MDHEN and CDR2 SYDVKM. V was shortened by 2 bases and J by 4 bases, with 15 bases between the two germline ends. The CDR3 consists of 15 residues. The DNA of the CDR3 is TGTGCCAGCAGTTTAAAGTTAGCGTTAGCTTACGAGCAGTACTTC. This encodes CASSLKLALAYEQYF.

The chain joins TRBV27 to TRBJ2-3; TRBD1 is a possible D gene (5 bases). The CDR3 length is 13 residues. Trimming shortened V by 6 bases and J by 2 bases, and 9 bases separated the two germline ends. Germline CDR1 MNHEY, CDR2 SMNVEV (reference sequence). The CDR3 sequence: CASRDRFTDTQYF. In DNA form, the CDR3 reads TGTGCCAGCAGAGACAGATTCACAGATACGCAGTATTTT.

In nucleotides, the CDR3 is TGTGCCAGCAGTTACTCTAGGCAGGGAGGAGATGAGCAGTTCTTC. As protein: CASSYSRQGGDEQFF. The J gene is TRBJ2-1, the V gene TRBV6-5, with D perhaps TRBD2 (6 bases). This CDR3 has 15 amino acids. Germline loops: CDR1 MNHEY, CDR2 SVGAGI. Between the trimmed V and J ends, which lost 0 bases and 8 bases, there was a span of 14 bases.

The chain uses TRBV7-3 and TRBJ2-1; D may be TRBD2 (6 bases). Germline V gene data show CDR1 as SGHTA and CDR2 as FQGTGA. V dropped 2 bases and J dropped 7 bases, with 9 bases sitting between them. This CDR3 spans 13 amino acids. The CDR3, as DNA: TGTGCCAGCAGCTTAGCGGGGAAGAATGAGCAGTTCTTC. Translated, it gives CASSLAGKNEQFF.

The gene calls are TRBV5-4 and TRBJ1-5; no reliable D call. V gave up 2 bases and J gave up 5 bases, with 5 bases separating them. This CDR3 contains 12 residues. The germline gives CDR1 SGHNT, CDR2 YYREEE (reference sequence). The CDR3 nucleotides are TGTGCCAGCAGCTTTGAGGATCAGCCCCAGCATTTT. Protein product: CASSFEDQPQHF.

The rearrangement joins TRBV5-4 to TRBJ1-1, with D possibly matching TRBD1 (5 bases). V lost 3 bases to trimming and J lost 3 bases, with 9 bases between them. The CDR3 covers 13 residues. Germline V gene data show CDR1 as SGHNT and CDR2 as YYREEE (reference sequence). The CDR3: CASSWPGDTEAFF. CDR3 nucleotides: TGTGCCAGCAGCTGGCCGGGGGACACTGAAGCTTTCTTT.

V usage is TRBV10-3 and J usage is TRBJ2-7, with D possibly being TRBD1 (6 bases). Germline CDR1 and CDR2: ENHRY and SYGVKD. Trimming took 1 base from V and 6 from J, leaving 13 bases between them. This CDR3 region has 14 residues. The CDR3 spells CAISEFEDSSEQYF. CDR3 sequence (DNA): TGTGCCATCAGTGAGTTCGAGGACAGTTCCGAGCAGTACTTC.

The chain has TRBV5-1 and TRBJ2-7; 10 bases are shared with TRBD1. Looked up from germline, CDR1 is SGHRS and CDR2 is YFSETQ. The junction had 4 bases not matched to a gene; V was cut back by 4 bases and J by 3 bases. CDR3 length equals 14 residues. CDR3 sequence reads: CASSHGQGGYEQYF. For the CDR3, the DNA is TGCGCCAGCAGCCACGGACAGGGGGGCTACGAGCAGTACTTC.

The J gene is TRBJ2-3, the V gene TRBV28, with TRBD2 as a possible D gene (6 bases). The CDR3 covers 14 residues. CDR1 is MDHEN and CDR2 is SYDVKM in the germline V gene. Trimming removed 6 bases from V and 4 bases from J, with 14 bases in between. The CDR3 here is CASSPPGGADTQYF. The CDR3 nucleotides read TGTGCCAGCAGCCCCCCTGGAGGGGCAGATACGCAGTATTTT.

The chain uses TRBV27 and TRBJ2-7, with a weak D call TRBD1 (5 bases). Germline assignment: CDR1 MNHEY and CDR2 SMNVEV (reference sequence). V lost 2 bases, J lost 5 bases, and 19 bases lay in between. The CDR3 is made up of 16 amino acids. The CDR3 DNA follows: TGTGCCAGCAGTTTAAGTCCTTGGCAGGGTTATCACGAGCAGTACTTC. As protein: CASSLSPWQGYHEQYF.

The rearrangement uses TRBV4-2 and TRBJ2-1; 9 bases align to TRBD2. The CDR3 has 14 amino acids. The V segment lost 2 bases and the J segment 7 bases; nucleotides outside the gene matches: 3. Germline V gives CDR1 LGHNA, CDR2 YNFKEQ. CDR3 bases: TGTGCCAGCAGCCAACCCGGACTAGCGAATGAGCAGTTCTTC. It translates to CASSQPGLANEQFF.

This clone has more than one count but fewer than ten. V and J are TRBV4-2 and TRBJ1-4, with D possibly TRBD1 on 5 matching bases. The germline CDR1 and CDR2 sequences are LGHNA and YNFKEQ. This CDR3 comprises 19 residues. The germline V and J ends were trimmed by 1 base and 3 bases, with 21 bases remaining between them. CDR3 protein: CASSQVGPGRGVPNEKLFF. CDR3 nucleotide sequence: TGTGCCAGCAGCCAAGTGGGCCCGGGTCGGGGGGTACCTAATGAAAAACTGTTTTTT.

This chain uses TRBV5-4 with TRBJ2-3; D not certain. Deletions cut 4 bases from V and 1 base from J, with 4 bases between. The germline CDR1 and CDR2 sequences are SGHNT and YYREEE (reference sequence). The CDR3 is 12 residues long. The CDR3 here is CASSPGTDTQYF. The CDR3 nucleotides read TGTGCCAGCAGCCCAGGCACAGATACGCAGTATTTT.

The chain joins TRBV28 to TRBJ2-7; 7 positions match TRBD2. There are 12 residues in the CDR3. Germline assignment: CDR1 MDHEN and CDR2 SYDVKM. The V gene end was trimmed by 5 bases and the J gene end by 7 bases; junction bases not matched to a gene: 5. DNA of the CDR3: TGTGCCAGCAGTCAACCGGGACTAGAGCAGTACTTC. Its translation: CASSQPGLEQYF.

The chain carries TRBV7-2 and TRBJ2-7, with 7 bases identical to TRBD1. V was pared by 5 bases and J by 7 bases, with 11 bases of the junction left unmatched. The germline gives CDR1 SGHTA, CDR2 FQGNSA. The CDR3 is 14 residues long. In DNA form, the CDR3 reads TGTGCCAGCAGCCCCGGGACAGCCCCAGGTGAGCAGTACTTC. This codes for CASSPGTAPGEQYF.

V and J are TRBV9 and TRBJ2-1; D might be TRBD2 (6 bases). Trimming stripped 0 bases from V and 3 bases from J, with 22 bases between. CDR3 length: 19 residues. From germline, CDR1 is SGDLS and CDR2 YYNGEE. CDR3: CASSVARGTPTQIYNEQFF. CDR3 nucleotide sequence: TGTGCCAGCAGCGTAGCTCGGGGGACTCCTACCCAAATCTACAATGAGCAGTTCTTC.

The chain carries TRBV7-2 and TRBJ2-7; 8 bases fit TRBD2. Germline trimming cut 5 bases from V and 0 bases from J; bases unmatched to any gene: 6. This CDR3 has 15 amino acids. CDR1 SGHTA and CDR2 FQGNSA come from the germline V gene. This chain's CDR3 is CASSRSGMPSYEQYF. CDR3 coding DNA: TGTGCCAGCAGCCGTAGCGGGATGCCCTCCTACGAGCAGTACTTC. The full variable domain, in which reference TRBV7-2 and TRBJ2-7 provide the parts outside the CDR3, is GAGVSQSPSNKVTEKGKDVELRCDPISGHTALYWYRQSLGQGLEFLIYFQGNSAPDKSGLPSDRFSAERTGGSVSTLTIQRTQQEDSAVYLCASSRSGMPSYEQYFGPGTRLTVT.

The CDR3 loop reads CASSLRSSGIGDTGELFF. The CDR3 nucleotides read TGTGCCAGCAGCCTCCGGAGTAGCGGGATCGGTGACACCGGGGAGCTGTTTTTT. J is TRBJ2-2 and V is TRBV7-6; 8 bases are shared with TRBD2. The CDR3 covers 18 residues. Germline V lookup: CDR1 SGHVS, CDR2 FNYEAQ. The V gene end was trimmed by 5 bases and the J gene end by 3 bases; junction bases not matched to a gene: 14.

The CDR3 loop is CASSPRSQGPDTQYF. In nucleotides, the CDR3 is TGTGCCAGCAGTCCCCGTTCGCAGGGCCCAGATACGCAGTATTTT. V and J are TRBV6-4 and TRBJ2-3, with a possible D match to TRBD1 (5 bases). Trimming removed 5 bases at V and 4 bases at J, with 16 bases between. The CDR3 extends over 15 amino acids. The germline gives CDR1 MRHNA, CDR2 SNTAGT.

This chain joins TRBV6-4 and TRBJ2-1; 12 positions agree with TRBD1. The CDR3 spans 17 residues. Germline assignment: CDR1 MRHNA and CDR2 SNTAGT. J gave up 8 bases and V 3 bases, and 11 bases lay outside the gene matches. The CDR3 sequence: CASSDGTGGGTGDEQFF. Written as DNA, the CDR3 is TGTGCCAGCAGTGATGGGACAGGGGGCGGAACTGGGGATGAGCAGTTCTTC.

This sequence joins TRBV6-4 and TRBJ2-1, with 9 bases lining up with TRBD2. CDR3 length: 15 residues. The junction had 3 bases not matched to a gene; V was cut back by 5 bases and J by 1 base. Germline lookup yields CDR1 MRHNA and CDR2 SNTAGT. This chain's CDR3 is CASSSTSGSYNEQFF. The CDR3 DNA reads TGTGCCAGCAGTTCTACTAGCGGGTCCTACAATGAGCAGTTCTTC.

This sequence joins TRBV5-1 and TRBJ1-4, with D unresolved. This CDR3 comprises 14 residues. Trimming removed 5 bases from V and 4 bases from J, with 12 bases in between. The germline V gene has CDR1 SGHRS and CDR2 YFSETQ. In DNA, the CDR3 is TGCGCCAGCAGAGCAACAGATAGTAATGAAAAACTGTTTTTT. Protein: CASRATDSNEKLFF.